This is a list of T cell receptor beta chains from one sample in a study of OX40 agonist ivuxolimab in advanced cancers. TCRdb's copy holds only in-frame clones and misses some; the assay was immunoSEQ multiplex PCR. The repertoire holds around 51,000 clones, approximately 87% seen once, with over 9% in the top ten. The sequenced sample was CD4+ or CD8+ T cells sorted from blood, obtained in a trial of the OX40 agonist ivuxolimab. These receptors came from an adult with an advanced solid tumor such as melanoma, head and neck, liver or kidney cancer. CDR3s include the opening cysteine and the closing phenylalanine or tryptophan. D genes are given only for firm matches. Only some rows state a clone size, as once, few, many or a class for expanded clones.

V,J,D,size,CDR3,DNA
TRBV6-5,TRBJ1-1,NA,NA,CASSYGRDTEAFF,TGTGCCAGCAGTTACGGACGGGACACTGAAGCTTTCTTT
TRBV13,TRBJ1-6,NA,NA,CASRIKGSDSPLHF,TGTGCCAGCAGGATAAAAGGCTCGGATTCACCCCTCCACTTT
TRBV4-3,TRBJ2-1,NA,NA,CASSQGTLAWAEQFF,TGCGCCAGCAGCCAAGGTACTCTCGCCTGGGCAGAGCAGTTCTTC
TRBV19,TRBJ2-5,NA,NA,CASRQPNQETQYF,TGTGCCAGCCGACAGCCTAATCAAGAGACCCAGTACTTC
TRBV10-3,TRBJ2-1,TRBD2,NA,CAIRGTSGIDEQFF,TGTGCCATCAGGGGGACTAGCGGGATCGATGAGCAGTTCTTC
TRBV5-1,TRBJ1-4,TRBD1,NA,CASCPLQGDCEKLFF,TGCGCCAGCTGTCCCTTACAGGGGGATTGTGAAAAACTGTTTTTT
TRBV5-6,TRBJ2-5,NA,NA,CASSPWFGETQYF,TGTGCCAGCAGCCCCTGGTTCGGAGAGACCCAGTACTTC
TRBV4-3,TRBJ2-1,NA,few,CASSYSFSREQFF,TGCGCCAGCAGCTACTCATTTTCTAGAGAGCAGTTCTTC
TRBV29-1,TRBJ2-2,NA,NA,CSVEQGGTGELFF,TGCAGCGTTGAACAGGGGGGCACCGGGGAGCTGTTTTTT
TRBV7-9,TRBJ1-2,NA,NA,CASSLVGYGYTF,TGTGCCAGCAGCTTAGTAGGCTATGGCTACACCTTC
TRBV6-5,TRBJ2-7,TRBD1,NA,CASSQQGTGGYEQYF,TGTGCCAGCAGTCAACAGGGGACAGGGGGCTACGAGCAGTACTTC
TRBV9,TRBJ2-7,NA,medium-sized,CASSAGTDSYEQYF,TGTGCCAGCAGCGCCGGGACGGATTCCTACGAGCAGTACTTC
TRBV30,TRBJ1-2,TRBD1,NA,CAWTRDRGPDYGYTF,TGTGCCTGGACCCGGGACAGGGGGCCAGACTATGGCTACACCTTC
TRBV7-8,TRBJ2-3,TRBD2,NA,CASSPGTSGGADTQYF,TGTGCCAGCAGCCCTGGGACTAGCGGGGGAGCGGATACGCAGTATTTT
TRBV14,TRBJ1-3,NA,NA,CASSHRGAGNTIYF,TGTGCCAGCAGCCACCGGGGGGCTGGAAACACCATATATTTT
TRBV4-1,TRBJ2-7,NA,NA,CASSQVLRYEQYF,TGCGCCAGCAGCCAAGTGTTAAGATACGAGCAGTACTTC
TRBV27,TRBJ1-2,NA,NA,CASHTQGDHGYTF,TGTGCCAGCCATACTCAGGGAGATCATGGCTACACCTTC
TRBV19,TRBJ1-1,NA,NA,CASKDTEAFF,TGTGCCAGTAAAGACACTGAAGCTTTCTTT
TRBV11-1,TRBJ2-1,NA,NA,CASSLAWGSFYNEQFF,TGTGCCAGCAGCTTAGCATGGGGCAGCTTTTACAATGAGCAGTTCTTC
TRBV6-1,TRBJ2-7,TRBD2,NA,CASSEGSSGTYEQYF,TGTGCCAGCAGTGAAGGCTCTAGCGGCACCTACGAGCAGTACTTC
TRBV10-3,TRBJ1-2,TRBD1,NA,CAISESTGQSYGYTF,TGTGCCATCAGTGAGTCGACGGGACAGAGTTATGGCTACACCTTC
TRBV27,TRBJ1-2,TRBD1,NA,CASSPDGTGRNYGYTF,TGTGCCAGCAGTCCGGACGGGACAGGGAGAAACTATGGCTACACCTTC
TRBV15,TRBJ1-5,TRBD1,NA,CATTRDRGVFQPQHF,TGTGCCACCACCCGGGACAGGGGAGTCTTTCAGCCCCAGCATTTT
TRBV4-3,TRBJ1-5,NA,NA,CASSQDWMSNQPQHF,TGCGCCAGCAGCCAAGATTGGATGAGCAATCAGCCCCAGCATTTT
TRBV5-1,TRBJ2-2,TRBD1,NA,CASSLRQGAPGELFF,TGCGCCAGCAGCCTACGACAGGGGGCCCCCGGGGAGCTGTTTTTT
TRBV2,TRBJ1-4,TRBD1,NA,CASIIRDSSNEKLFF,TGTGCCAGCATCATCCGGGACAGCTCTAATGAAAAACTGTTTTTT
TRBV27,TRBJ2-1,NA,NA,CASSLSAGPYNEQFF,TGTGCCAGCAGTTTATCTGCTGGCCCTTACAATGAGCAGTTCTTC
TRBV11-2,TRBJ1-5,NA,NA,CASSLAGDPNQPQHF,TGTGCCAGCAGCTTAGCCGGGGATCCCAATCAGCCCCAGCATTTT
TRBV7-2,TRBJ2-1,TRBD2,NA,CASSFGLAGDLSRDEQFF,TGTGCCAGCAGCTTCGGACTAGCGGGAGATCTATCCAGGGATGAGCAGTTCTTC
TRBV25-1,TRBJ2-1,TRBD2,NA,CASSDPTSGRANEQFF,TGTGCCAGCAGTGATCCGACTAGCGGGAGGGCTAATGAGCAGTTCTTC
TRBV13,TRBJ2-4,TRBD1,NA,CASSLGADRFYQNIQYF,TGTGCCAGCAGCTTAGGTGCGGACAGGTTCTATCAAAACATTCAGTACTTC
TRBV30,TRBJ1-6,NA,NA,CAWSVGGVGSPLHF,TGTGCCTGGAGTGTGGGGGGCGTAGGTTCACCCCTCCACTTT
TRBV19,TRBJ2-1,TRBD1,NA,CASNSRDRVYNEQFF,TGTGCCAGTAACTCCCGGGACAGGGTCTACAATGAGCAGTTCTTC
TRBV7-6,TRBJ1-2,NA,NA,CASSFGSNYGYTF,TGTGCCAGCAGCTTCGGGTCGAACTATGGCTACACCTTC
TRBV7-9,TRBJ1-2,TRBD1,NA,CASSGTGITGYGYTF,TGTGCCAGCAGCGGGACAGGGATAACAGGCTATGGCTACACCTTC
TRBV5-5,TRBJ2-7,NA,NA,CASSRNQGFTYEQYF,TGTGCCAGCAGCCGAAACCAGGGTTTCACCTACGAGCAGTACTTC
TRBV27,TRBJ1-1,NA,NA,CASSLKTWRGRNTEAFF,TGTGCCAGCAGTCTCAAGACTTGGCGCGGGAGGAACACTGAAGCTTTCTTT
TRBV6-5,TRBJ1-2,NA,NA,CASSYGGAFGYTF,TGTGCCAGCAGTTACGGGGGGGCCTTTGGCTACACCTTC
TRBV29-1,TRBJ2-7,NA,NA,CSVVERTYEQYF,TGCAGCGTTGTGGAGCGCACCTACGAGCAGTACTTC
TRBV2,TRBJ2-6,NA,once,CASRTGANVLTF,TGTGCCAGCAGAACTGGGGCCAACGTCCTGACTTTC
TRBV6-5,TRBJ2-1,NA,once,CASSYSVGGANEQFF,TGTGCCAGCAGTTACTCGGTCGGGGGAGCGAATGAGCAGTTCTTC
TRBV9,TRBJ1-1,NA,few,CASSPEGGMNTEAFF,TGTGCCAGCAGCCCCGAGGGAGGGATGAACACTGAAGCTTTCTTT
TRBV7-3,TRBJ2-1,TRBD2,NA,CASSQGTGLAIREQFF,TGTGCCAGCAGCCAGGGGACGGGACTAGCAATTAGGGAGCAGTTCTTC
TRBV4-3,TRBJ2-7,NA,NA,CASSPIMGGEYEQYF,TGCGCCAGCAGCCCGATCATGGGGGGTGAATACGAGCAGTACTTC
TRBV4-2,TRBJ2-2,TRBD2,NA,CASSQDAGLADVYANTGELFF,TGTGCCAGCAGCCAAGATGCGGGACTAGCGGATGTATACGCGAACACCGGGGAGCTGTTTTTT